A selection of T cell receptor beta chains follows, all from one sample in a study of blood T cells in healthy people across ages. Each CDR3 protein gets one entry after TCRdb re-called the 5' RACE reads with MiXCR. This sample yields approximately 1.5 million distinct CDR3 sequences, of which approximately 32% are seen a single time; around 11% belongs to the top ten. The sequenced sample was blood. Receptors originate from a woman younger than 45 in good health. The conserved cysteine and the conserved F or W are not part of the CDR3 here. Fields, in order: V gene, clone size, CDR3 protein. Clone size is not always given. Where it is, it says once, few, many or a class for expanded clones.

>TRBV7-9|.
ASSLVLGESFNQPQH
>TRBV2|few
ASRKDTWNTEAF
>TRBV24-1|.
ATSDLPGTGISDTQY
>TRBV20-1|few
SAVGGQQETQY
>TRBV4-2|many
ASSPGTGATNEKLF
>TRBV30|once
AWILTGTPSPDTQY
>TRBV20-1|few
SARRPEPYEQY
>TRBV20-1|few
SAPHGTPYEQY
>TRBV27|.
ASSFRDGRIDTQY
>TRBV11-1|few
ASSPRGIADQETQY
>TRBV4-1|.
ASSQESGTGEYEQY
>TRBV11-2|.
ASSLRTSGSKGSFDQQF
>TRBV21-1|few
ASSKSRYGYNEQF
>TRBV10-2|.
ASEGGDFPYEQY
>TRBV27|many
ASSPTTGVGYT
>TRBV5-1|.
ASSTGPAGAPGTGELF
>TRBV20-1|.
SASTGDIQY
>TRBV18|.
ASSPGTFDEQY
>TRBV12-3/TRBV12-4|.
ASSLGGRYLTGELF
>TRBV10-2|few
ANSEGYSPDTQY
>TRBV9|.
ASSGLLDTQY
>TRBV9|.
ASSLTRGQETQY
>TRBV7-2|few
ASSIGTAGETQY
>TRBV7-9|.
ASSRSSGDKWYGYT
>TRBV5-1|.
ASSLAPGTPTYEQY
>TRBV4-1|many
ASSNVGTGGSYEQY
>TRBV19|once
ASESRDFNTGELF
>TRBV5-1|.
ASSLENSYGYT
>TRBV14|.
ASSQDWTGLYEQY
>TRBV6-5|many
ASSYPLGEQF
>TRBV2|.
ASSATQSGTGGFGYT
>TRBV12-3/TRBV12-4|few
ASSWGQGYYEQY
>TRBV6-2/TRBV6-3|.
ASSYKGQGDFYEQY
>TRBV10-3|.
AISLDLTYNEQF
>TRBV10-3|few
AISEGEDGYT
>TRBV5-1|few
ASSIELAPPGNEQF
>TRBV5-5|.
ASSLAGLLGQNYGYT
>TRBV5-6|.
ASSPKGGTVVIEQF
>TRBV3-1|few
ASSLIDRGTEAF
>TRBV24-1|many
ATSDLEKDTDTQY
>TRBV20-1|.
SALVGNAGELF
>TRBV5-1|few
ASYSSAYNEQF
>TRBV3-1|.
ASSPSATYGYT
>TRBV20-1|.
SARDGRISGTDTQY
>TRBV7-2|few
ASSPGSTIQETQY
>TRBV28|few
ASHSSGRGSYEQY
>TRBV20-1|.
SARSGLIHEQF
>TRBV7-9|few
ASSLMESRTGLAKNYGYT
>TRBV15|few
ATSTGWSDTQY
>TRBV20-1|few
SASIMGGVEETQY
>TRBV6-4|.
ASSTGTGKVLETQY
>TRBV7-8|few
ASSIGLADNYEQY
>TRBV2|.
ASSRTGGRILSGANVLT
>TRBV19|.
ASSTYEGETQY
>TRBV27|.
ASSLHRDATTEAF
>TRBV28|few
ASTLAGGPSYGYT
>TRBV18|.
ASSPGLATDEQF
>TRBV28|.
ASSTPGLEAY
>TRBV10-3|many
AISELVDEQF